This T cell receptor beta chain appears in the sequencing data of a study of cytomegalovirus exposure and HLA in healthy donors. Notes on the study in general: In vitro work confirmed that a few CMV-associated chains recognize CMV antigens. Roughly uniform depth of sequencing across donors was assumed in presence/absence analyses. Most CMV-associated TCR beta chains appeared HLA-restricted in a later analysis.

This PCR relied on a set of 60 Vbeta primers and 13 Jbeta primers. Authors' methods: In a later analysis, of around 85 million unique beta chains, about 11 million appeared in at least two donors. Clones were read by immunoSEQ multiplex PCR, and TCRdb kept only the in-frame ones, dropping some. D and trimming come from the DNA, and the V and J calls and clone size come from that table. The data show about 130,000 clones, 80% to 85% seen once. Comments on this clone: Its matching antigen is unknown.

Looked up from germline, CDR1 is WNHNN and CDR2 is SYGVQD (reference sequence). The CDR3 has 16 amino acids. After removal of 4 bases from V and 1 base from J, the junction contained 8 bases not matched to a gene. Sequencing input: PBMCs. The clonotype comes from a man younger than 35 in good health and CMV-seronegative. The chain recombines TRBV10-1 with TRBJ2-3; TRBD1 aligns across 7 bases. CDR3 bases: TGCGCCAGCAGTGGCCGACAGGGATTTGGCACAGATACGCAGTATTTT. Protein: CASSGRQGFGTDTQYF.